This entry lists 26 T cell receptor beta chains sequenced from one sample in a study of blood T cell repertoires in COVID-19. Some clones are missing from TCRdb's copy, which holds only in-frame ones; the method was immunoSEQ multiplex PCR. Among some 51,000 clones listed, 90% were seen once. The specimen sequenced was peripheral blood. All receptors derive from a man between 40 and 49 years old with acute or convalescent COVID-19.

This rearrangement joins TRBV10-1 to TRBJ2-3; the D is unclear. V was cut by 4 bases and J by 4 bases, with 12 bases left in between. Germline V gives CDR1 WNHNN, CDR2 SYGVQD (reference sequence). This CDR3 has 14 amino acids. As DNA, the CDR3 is TGCGCCAGCAGTGTTCAGCTGGCGGCAGATACGCAGTATTTT. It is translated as CASSVQLAADTQYF.

As DNA, the CDR3 is TGTGCCTGGAGTCCACCGGACAGGGGGCGACTTTTTGGGCACGGCTACACCTTC. This translates into CAWSPPDRGRLFGHGYTF. V is TRBV30 and J is TRBJ1-2; 11 bases align to TRBD1. Germline V CDR1 and CDR2: GTSNPN, SVGIG (reference sequence). This CDR3 comprises 18 residues. V lost 2 bases, J lost 8 bases, and 19 bases stayed unmatched.

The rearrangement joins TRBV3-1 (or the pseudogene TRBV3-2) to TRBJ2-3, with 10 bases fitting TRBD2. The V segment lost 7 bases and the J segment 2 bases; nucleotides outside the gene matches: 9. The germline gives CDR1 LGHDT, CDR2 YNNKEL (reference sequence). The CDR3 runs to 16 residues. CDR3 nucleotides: TGTGCCAGCACCGGTGTTAGCGGGGGGTTCACAGATACGCAGTATTTT. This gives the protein CASTGVSGGFTDTQYF.

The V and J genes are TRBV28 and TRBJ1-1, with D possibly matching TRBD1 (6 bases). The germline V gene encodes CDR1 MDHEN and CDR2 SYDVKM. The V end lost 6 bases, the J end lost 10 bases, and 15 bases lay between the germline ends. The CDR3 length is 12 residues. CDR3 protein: CASRQGQLRAFF. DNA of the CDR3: TGTGCCAGCAGGCAAGGACAGCTAAGAGCTTTCTTT.

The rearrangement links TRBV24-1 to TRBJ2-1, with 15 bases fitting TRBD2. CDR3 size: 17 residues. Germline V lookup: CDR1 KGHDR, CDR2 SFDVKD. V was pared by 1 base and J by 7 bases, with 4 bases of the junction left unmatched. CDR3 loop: CATSDFRTSGRGNEQFF. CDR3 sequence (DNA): TGTGCCACCAGTGATTTCAGGACTAGCGGGAGGGGGAATGAGCAGTTCTTC.

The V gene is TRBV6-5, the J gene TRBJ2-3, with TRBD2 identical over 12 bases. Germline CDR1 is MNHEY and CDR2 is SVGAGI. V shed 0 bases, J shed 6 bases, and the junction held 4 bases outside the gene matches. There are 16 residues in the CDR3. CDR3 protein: CASSYSRLAGADTQYF. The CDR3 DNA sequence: TGTGCCAGCAGTTACTCGAGACTAGCGGGGGCGGATACGCAGTATTTT.

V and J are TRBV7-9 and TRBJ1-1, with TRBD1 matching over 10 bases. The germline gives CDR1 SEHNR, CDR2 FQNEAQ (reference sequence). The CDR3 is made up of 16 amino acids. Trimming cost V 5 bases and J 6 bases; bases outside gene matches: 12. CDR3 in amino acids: CASSERGQGNGAEAFF. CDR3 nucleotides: TGTGCCAGCAGCGAGCGGGGACAGGGGAACGGAGCTGAAGCTTTCTTT.

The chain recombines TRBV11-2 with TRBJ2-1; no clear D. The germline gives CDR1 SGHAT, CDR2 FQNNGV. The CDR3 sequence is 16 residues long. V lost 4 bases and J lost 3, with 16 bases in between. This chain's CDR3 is CASSSRFDRSYNEQFF. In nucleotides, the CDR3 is TGTGCCAGCAGCTCGCGATTCGATAGGAGCTACAATGAGCAGTTCTTC.

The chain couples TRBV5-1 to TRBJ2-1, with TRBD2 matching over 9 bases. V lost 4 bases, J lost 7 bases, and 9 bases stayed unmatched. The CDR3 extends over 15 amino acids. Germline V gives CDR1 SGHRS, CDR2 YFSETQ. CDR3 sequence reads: CASSPIAGVGNEQFF. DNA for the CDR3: TGCGCCAGCAGCCCCATAGCGGGAGTTGGGAATGAGCAGTTCTTC.

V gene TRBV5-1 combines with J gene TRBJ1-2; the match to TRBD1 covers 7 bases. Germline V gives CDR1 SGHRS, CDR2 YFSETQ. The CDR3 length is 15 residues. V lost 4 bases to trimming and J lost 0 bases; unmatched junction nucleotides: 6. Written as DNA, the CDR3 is TGCGCCAGCAGCGAAGGGACAGCTTCTAACTATGGCTACACCTTC. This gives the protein CASSEGTASNYGYTF.

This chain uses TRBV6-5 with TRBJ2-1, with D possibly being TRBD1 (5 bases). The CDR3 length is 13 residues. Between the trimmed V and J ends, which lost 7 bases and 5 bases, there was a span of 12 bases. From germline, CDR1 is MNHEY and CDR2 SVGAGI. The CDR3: CASTRTRDNEQFF. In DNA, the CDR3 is TGTGCCAGCACTAGAACCAGGGACAATGAGCAGTTCTTC.

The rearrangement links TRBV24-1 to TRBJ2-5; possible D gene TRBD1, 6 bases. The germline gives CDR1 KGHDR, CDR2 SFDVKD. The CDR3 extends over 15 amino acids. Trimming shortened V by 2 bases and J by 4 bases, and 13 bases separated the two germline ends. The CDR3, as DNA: TGTGCCACCAGTGATTCCTCCCAAGGGGGAGAGACCCAGTACTTC. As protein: CATSDSSQGGETQYF.

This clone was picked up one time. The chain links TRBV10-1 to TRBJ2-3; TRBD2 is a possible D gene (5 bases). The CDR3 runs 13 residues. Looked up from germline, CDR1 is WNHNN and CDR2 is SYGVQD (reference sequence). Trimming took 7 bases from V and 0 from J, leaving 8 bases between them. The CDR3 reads CASNEGSTDTQYF. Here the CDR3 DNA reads TGCGCCAGCAACGAGGGTAGCACAGATACGCAGTATTTT.

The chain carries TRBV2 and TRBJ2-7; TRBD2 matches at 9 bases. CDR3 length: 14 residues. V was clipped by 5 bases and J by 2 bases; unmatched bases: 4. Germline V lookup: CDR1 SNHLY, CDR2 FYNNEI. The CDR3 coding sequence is TGTGCCAGCAGTTTACAGCGGGAGGCCTACGAGCAGTACTTC. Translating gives CASSLQREAYEQYF.

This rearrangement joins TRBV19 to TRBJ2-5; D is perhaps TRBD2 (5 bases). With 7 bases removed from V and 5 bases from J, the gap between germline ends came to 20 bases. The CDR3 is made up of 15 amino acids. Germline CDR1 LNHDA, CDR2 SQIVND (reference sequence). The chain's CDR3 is CASTPGGGPGETQYF. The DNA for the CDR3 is TGTGCCAGTACCCCGGGTGGTGGGCCGGGGGAGACCCAGTACTTC.

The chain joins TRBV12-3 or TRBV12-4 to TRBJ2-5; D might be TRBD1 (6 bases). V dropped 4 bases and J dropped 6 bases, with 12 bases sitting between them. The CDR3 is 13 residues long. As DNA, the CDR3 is TGTGCCAGCAGTTCACAGGGCTTGAAGACCCAGTACTTC. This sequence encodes CASSSQGLKTQYF.

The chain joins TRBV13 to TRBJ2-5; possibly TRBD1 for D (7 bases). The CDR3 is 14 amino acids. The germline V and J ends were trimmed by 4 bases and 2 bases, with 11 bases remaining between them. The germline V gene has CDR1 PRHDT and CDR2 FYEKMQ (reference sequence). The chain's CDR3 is CASSSGDRQETQYF. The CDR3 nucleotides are TGTGCCAGCAGCTCGGGGGACAGACAAGAGACCCAGTACTTC.

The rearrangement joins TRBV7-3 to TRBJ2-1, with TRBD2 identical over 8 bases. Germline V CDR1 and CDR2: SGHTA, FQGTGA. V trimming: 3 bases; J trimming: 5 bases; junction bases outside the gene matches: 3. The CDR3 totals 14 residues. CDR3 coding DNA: TGTGCCAGCAGCTTGGCGGGAGGAAACAATGAGCAGTTCTTC. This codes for CASSLAGGNNEQFF.

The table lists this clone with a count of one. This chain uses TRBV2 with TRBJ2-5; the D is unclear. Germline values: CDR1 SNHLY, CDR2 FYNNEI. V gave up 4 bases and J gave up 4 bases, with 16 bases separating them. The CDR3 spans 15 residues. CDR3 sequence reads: CASSASLPPRETQYF. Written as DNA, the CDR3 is TGTGCCAGCAGTGCCTCCCTACCGCCGCGAGAGACCCAGTACTTC. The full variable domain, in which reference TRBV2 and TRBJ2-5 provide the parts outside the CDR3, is EPEVTQTPSHQVTQMGQEVILRCVPISNHLYFYWYRQILGQKVEFLVSFYNNEISEKSEIFDDQFSVERPDGSNFTLKIRSTKLEDSAMYFCASSASLPPRETQYFGPGTRLLVL.

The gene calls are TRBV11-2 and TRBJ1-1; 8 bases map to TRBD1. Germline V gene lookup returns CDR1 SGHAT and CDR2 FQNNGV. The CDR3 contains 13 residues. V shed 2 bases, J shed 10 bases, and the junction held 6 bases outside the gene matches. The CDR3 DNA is TGTGCCAGCAGCTTACAGGGGGCGCTGGGAGCTTTCTTT. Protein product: CASSLQGALGAFF.

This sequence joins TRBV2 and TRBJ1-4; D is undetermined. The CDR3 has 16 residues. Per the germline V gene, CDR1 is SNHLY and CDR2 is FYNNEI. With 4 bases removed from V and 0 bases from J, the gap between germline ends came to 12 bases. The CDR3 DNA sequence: TGTGCCAGCAGTGTGAGGAGATCTGCAACTAATGAAAAACTGTTTTTT. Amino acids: CASSVRRSATNEKLFF.

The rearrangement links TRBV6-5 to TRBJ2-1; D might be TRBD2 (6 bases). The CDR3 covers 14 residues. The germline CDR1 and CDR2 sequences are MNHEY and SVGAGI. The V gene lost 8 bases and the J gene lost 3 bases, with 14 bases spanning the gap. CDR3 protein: CASQLAAVYNEQFF. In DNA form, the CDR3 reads TGTGCCAGCCAACTAGCCGCGGTCTACAATGAGCAGTTCTTC.

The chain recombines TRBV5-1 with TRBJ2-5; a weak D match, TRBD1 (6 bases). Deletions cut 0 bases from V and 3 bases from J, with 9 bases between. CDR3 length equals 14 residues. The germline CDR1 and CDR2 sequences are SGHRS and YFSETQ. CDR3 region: CASSLVSGEETQYF. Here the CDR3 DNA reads TGCGCCAGCAGCTTGGTGTCAGGGGAAGAGACCCAGTACTTC.

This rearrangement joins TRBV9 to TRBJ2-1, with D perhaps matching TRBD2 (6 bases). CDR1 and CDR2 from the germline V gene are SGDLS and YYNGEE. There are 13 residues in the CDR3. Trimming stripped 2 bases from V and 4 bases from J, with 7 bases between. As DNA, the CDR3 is TGTGCCAGCAGCGTCGCGGGGTACAATGAGCAGTTCTTC. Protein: CASSVAGYNEQFF.

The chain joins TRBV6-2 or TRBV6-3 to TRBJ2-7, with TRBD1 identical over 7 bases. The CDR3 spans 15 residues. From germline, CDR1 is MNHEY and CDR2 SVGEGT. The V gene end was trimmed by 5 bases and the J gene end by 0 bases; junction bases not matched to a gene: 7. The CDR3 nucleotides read TGTGCCAGCAGTCGGGACAGCCCGAGCTCCTACGAGCAGTACTTC. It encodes CASSRDSPSSYEQYF.

The CDR3 spells CASSVISGGRANSPLHF. CDR3 coding DNA: TGTGCCAGCAGTGTAATATCGGGCGGCAGGGCGAATTCACCCCTCCACTTT. V and J are TRBV27 and TRBJ1-6, with D perhaps TRBD1 (5 bases). With 5 bases removed from V and 7 bases from J, the gap between germline ends came to 21 bases. The CDR3 runs 17 residues. Per germline, CDR1 MNHEY and CDR2 SMNVEV (reference sequence).